The subject of this entry is one T cell receptor beta chain. Its antigen specificity is not known. No qualities accompany the bases; no much larger clone lies one base away. The entry originates in a study of STAT5B mutations in CD4+ large granular lymphocyte leukemia (dated by TCRdb to between 2021 and 2024). A note on the overall study: Among the healthy controls, the CDR3 'QG' motif was associated with a particular HLA allele. Flow cytometry performed on FACSCanto II or FACSVerse showed that the purified fractions had more than 95% purity among lymphocytes. TCRbeta repertoires of CD4+ T-cell large granular lymphocyte leukemia patients were compared with those of healthy blood donors.

The immunoSEQ assay at survey resolution was used to sequence TCRbeta rearrangements from genomic DNA. The original methods were these. A lowest detectable productive clonotype frequency of 2.59 x 10-5 was observed in the TCR sequencing data. Only productive TCRbeta rearrangements, defined as complete and in-frame sequences, were included in the analyses. Sample clonality was computed as Simpson clonality in the immunoSEQ Analyzer version 3.0. Clones were grouped by frequency into very rare, small, medium, large (1-20%) or hyperexpanded (>20%) categories. OLGA 1.2.3 estimated generation probabilities, VDJtools produced V-gene circos plots, VDJdb was queried for specificities, and GLIPH identified CDR3 motifs. The table comes from immuneACCESS by way of TCRdb, which keeps in-frame sequences with V and J called. Part of the clones is missing from these tables; in studies checked, under half for an unresolved V gene and the rest for unknown reasons. V, J and clone size are those of that table, while D and trimming were read from the DNA. Counted in this sample were fewer than 40,000 clones; less than 90% of them appeared once. Over 0.35% of the sample rests with the top ten.

Healthy controls were 37 blood donors whose buffy coats came from the Finnish Red Cross blood service. All TCR-sequenced material derived from peripheral blood: patient blood samples and healthy donor buffy coats. Peripheral blood mononuclear cells were isolated by Ficoll-Hypaque gradient centrifugation. CD4+ cells were magnetically purified from the buffy coats of healthy controls. Genomic DNA was extracted with the Gentra Puregene Cell and Tissue kit and quantified on a Qubit 2.0 fluorometer. General conclusions and limits of the study: Data were not HLA-matched; higher clonality in CD4+ versus CD8+ T-LGLL could reflect the relatively small sample size. CD4-sorted patient repertoires appeared more clonal than healthy CD4+ repertoires, and this difference persisted after removing the putative leukemic clones. Main leukemic clonotypes were private to each patient, although under 30% appeared at low frequency in other patients' non-leukemic repertoires.

Material for sequencing was CD4+ T cells from blood buffy coats. The receptor was isolated from a human donor in good health.

The sequenced DNA is TGTGCCATGGGGCAGGCTCACGAGCAGTACTTC. This gives the protein CAMGQAHEQYF. Rearrangement joined TRBV28 to TRBJ2-7; the D segment could be TRBD1, given 5 matching bases. There are 11 amino acids in the CDR3, from cysteine to phenylalanine inclusive. The CDR3 DNA has 33 bases and is translated from base 1. Taken from the germline V gene, the CDR1 and CDR2 loops are MDHEN and SYDVKM. V was cut back by 10 bases and J by 5 bases, leaving a gap of 12 bases between them.